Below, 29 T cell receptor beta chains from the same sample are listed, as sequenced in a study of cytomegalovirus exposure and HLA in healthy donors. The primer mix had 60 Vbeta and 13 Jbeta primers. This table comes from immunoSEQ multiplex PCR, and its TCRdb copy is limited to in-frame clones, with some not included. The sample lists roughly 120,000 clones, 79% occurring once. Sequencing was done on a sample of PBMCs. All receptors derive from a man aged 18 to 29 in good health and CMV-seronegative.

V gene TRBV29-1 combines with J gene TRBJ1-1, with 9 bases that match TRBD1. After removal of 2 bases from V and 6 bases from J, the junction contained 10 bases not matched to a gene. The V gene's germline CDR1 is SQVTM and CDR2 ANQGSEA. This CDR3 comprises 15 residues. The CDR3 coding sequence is TGCAGCGTTGAACCCCGGGACAGGGAACTCGCTGAAGCTTTCTTT. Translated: CSVEPRDRELAEAFF.

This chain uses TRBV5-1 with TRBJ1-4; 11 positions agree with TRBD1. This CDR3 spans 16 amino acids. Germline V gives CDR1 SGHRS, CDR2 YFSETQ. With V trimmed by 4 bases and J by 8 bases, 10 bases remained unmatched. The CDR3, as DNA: TGCGCCAGCAGCCTTGGACCGGGACAGGGGGTCGAAAAACTGTTTTTT. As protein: CASSLGPGQGVEKLFF.

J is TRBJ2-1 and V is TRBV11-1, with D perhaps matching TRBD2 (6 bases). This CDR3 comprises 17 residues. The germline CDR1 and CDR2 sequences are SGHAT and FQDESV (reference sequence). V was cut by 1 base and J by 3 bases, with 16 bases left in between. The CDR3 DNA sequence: TGTGCCAGCAGCTTAGTTCTAGTTAGCGGACGCTACAATGAGCAGTTCTTC. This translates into CASSLVLVSGRYNEQFF.

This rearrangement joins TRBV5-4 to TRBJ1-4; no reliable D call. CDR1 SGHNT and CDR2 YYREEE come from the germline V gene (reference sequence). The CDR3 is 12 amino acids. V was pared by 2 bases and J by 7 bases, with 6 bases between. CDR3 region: CASSFVGEKLFF. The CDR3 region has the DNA TGTGCCAGCAGCTTTGTCGGTGAAAAACTGTTTTTT.

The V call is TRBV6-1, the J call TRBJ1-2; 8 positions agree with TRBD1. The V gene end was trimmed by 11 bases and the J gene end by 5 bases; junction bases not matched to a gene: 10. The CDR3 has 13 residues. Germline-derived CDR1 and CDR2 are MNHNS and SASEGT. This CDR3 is CAERGTGLYGYTF. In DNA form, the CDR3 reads TGTGCCGAAAGAGGGACAGGTCTATATGGCTACACCTTC.

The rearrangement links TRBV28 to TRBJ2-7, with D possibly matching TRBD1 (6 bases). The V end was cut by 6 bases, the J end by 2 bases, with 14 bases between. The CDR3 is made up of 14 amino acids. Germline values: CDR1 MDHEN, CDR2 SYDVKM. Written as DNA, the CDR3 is TGTGCCAGCAGCTTCCAGGGGCCGACCTACGAGCAGTACGTC. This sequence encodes CASSFQGPTYEQYV.

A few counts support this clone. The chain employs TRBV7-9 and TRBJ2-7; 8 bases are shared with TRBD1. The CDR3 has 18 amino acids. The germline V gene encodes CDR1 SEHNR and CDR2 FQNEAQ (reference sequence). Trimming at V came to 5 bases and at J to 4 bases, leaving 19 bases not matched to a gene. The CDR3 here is CASSTGQGLTPTGYEQYF. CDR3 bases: TGTGCCAGCAGCACCGGACAGGGACTCACCCCGACGGGTTACGAGCAGTACTTC.

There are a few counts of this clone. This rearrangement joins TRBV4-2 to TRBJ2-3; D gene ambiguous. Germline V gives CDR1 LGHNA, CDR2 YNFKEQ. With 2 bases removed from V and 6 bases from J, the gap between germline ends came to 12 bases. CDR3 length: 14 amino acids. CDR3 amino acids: CASSQKSAFDTQYF. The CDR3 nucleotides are TGTGCCAGCAGCCAAAAAAGTGCGTTCGATACGCAGTATTTT.

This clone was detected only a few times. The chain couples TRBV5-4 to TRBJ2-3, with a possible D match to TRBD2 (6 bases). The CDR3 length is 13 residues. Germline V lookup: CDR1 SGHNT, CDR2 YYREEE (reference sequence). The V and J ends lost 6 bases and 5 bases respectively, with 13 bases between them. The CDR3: CASIGEAQDTQYF. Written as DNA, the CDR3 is TGTGCCAGCATAGGGGAGGCCCAAGATACGCAGTATTTT.

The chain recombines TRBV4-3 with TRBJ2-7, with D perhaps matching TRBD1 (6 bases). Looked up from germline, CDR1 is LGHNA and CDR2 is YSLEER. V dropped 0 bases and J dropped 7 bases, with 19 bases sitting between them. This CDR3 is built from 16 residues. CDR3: CASSQEPGTGLREQYF. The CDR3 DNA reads TGCGCCAGCAGCCAAGAACCCGGTACAGGGTTGAGGGAGCAGTACTTC.

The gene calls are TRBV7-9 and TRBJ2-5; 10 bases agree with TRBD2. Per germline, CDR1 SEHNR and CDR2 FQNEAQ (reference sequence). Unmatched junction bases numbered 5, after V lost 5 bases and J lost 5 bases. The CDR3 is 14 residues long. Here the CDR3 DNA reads TGTGCCAGCAGCCCACTAGCGGGAACGGAGACCCAGTACTTC. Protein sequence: CASSPLAGTETQYF.

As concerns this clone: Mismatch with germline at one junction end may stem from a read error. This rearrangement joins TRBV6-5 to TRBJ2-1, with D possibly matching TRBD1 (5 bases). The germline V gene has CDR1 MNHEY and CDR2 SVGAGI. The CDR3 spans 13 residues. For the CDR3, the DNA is TGTGCCAGCAGTGACTCGGACAACAATGAGCAGTTCTTC. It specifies CASSDSDNNEQFF.

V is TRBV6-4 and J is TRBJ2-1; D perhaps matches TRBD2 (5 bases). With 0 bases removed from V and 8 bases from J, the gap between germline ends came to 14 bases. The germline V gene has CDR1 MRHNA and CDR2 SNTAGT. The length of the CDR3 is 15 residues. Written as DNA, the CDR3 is TGTGCCAGCAGTGACTCGGTAGAGGGAAGGGATGAGCAGTTCTTC. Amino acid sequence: CASSDSVEGRDEQFF.

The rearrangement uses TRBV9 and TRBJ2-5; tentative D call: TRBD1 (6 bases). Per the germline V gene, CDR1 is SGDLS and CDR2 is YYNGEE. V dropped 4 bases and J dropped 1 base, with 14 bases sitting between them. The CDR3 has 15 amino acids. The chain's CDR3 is CASSRYQGGQETQYF. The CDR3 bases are TGTGCCAGCAGCCGCTACCAAGGGGGCCAAGAGACCCAGTACTTC.

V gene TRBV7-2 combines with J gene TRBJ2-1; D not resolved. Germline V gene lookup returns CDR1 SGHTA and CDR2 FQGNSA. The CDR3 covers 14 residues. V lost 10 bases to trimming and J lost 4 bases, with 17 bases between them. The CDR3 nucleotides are TGTGCCACCTACCCTGAGAGGAGTTACAATGAGCAGTTCTTC. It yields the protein CATYPERSYNEQFF. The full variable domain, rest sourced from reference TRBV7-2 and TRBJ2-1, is GAGVSQSPSNKVTEKGKDVELRCDPISGHTALYWYRQSLGQGLEFLIYFQGNSAPDKSGLPSDRFSAERTGGSVSTLTIQRTQQEDSAVYLCATYPERSYNEQFFGPGTRLTVL.

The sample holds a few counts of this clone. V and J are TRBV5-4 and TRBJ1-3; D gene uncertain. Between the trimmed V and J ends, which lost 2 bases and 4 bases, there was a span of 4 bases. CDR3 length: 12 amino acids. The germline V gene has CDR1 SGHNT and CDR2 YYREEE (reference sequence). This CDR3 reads CASSFSGNTIYF. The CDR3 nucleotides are TGTGCCAGCAGCTTCTCCGGAAACACCATATATTTT.

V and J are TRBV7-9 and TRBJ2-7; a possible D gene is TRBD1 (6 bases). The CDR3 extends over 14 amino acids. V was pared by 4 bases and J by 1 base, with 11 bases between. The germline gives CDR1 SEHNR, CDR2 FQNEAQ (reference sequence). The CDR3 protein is CASSSRTESYEQYF. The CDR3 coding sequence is TGTGCCAGCAGCTCACGGACAGAATCCTACGAGCAGTACTTC.

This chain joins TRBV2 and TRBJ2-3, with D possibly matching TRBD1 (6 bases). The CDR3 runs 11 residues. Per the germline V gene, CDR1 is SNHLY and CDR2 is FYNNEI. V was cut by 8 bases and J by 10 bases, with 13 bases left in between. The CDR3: CASLRDIAQYF. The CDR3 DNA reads TGTGCCAGCCTCCGGGACATTGCGCAGTATTTT.

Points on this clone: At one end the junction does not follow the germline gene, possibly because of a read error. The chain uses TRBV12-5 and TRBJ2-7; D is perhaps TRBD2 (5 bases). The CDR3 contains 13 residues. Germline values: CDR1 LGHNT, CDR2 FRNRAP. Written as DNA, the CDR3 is TGTGCTAGTGGTTCATTCCCGGGAACTAAAATCAACTTC. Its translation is CASGSFPGTKINF.

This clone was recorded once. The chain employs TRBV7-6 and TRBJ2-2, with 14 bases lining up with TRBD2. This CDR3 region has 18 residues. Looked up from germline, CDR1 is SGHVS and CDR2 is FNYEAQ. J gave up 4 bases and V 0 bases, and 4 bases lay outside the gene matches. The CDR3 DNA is TGTGCCAGCAGCTTAGCCGGACTAGCGGGAGGCGCCACCGGGGAGCTGTTTTTT. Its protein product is CASSLAGLAGGATGELFF.

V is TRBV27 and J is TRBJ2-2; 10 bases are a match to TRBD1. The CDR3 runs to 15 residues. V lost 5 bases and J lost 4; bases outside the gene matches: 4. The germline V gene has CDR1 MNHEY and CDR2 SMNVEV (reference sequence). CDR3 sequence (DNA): TGTGCCAGCAGTCCATGGACAGGGGGCACCGGGGAGCTGTTTTTT. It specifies CASSPWTGGTGELFF.

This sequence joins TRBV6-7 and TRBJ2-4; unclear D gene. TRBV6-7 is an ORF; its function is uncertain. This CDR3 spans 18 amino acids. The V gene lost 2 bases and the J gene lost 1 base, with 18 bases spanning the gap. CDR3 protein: CASSYTENSLGAKNIQYF. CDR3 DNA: TGTGCCAGCAGTTACACAGAAAACTCGCTTGGGGCCAAAAACATTCAGTACTTC.

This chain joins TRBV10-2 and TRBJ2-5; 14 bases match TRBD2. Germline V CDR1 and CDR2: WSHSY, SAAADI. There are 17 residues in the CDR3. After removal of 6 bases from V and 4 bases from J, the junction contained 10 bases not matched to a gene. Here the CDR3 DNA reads TGCGCCAGCAGCCCCGCGGGGACTAGCGGGAGCCTAGAGACCCAGTACTTC. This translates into CASSPAGTSGSLETQYF.

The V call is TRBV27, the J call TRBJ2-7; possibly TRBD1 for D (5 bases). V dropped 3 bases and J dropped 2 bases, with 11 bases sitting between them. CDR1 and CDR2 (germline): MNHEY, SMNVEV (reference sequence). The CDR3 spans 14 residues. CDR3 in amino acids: CASSFRVGPYEQYV. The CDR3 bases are TGTGCCAGCAGTTTCAGGGTGGGCCCCTACGAGCAGTACGTC.

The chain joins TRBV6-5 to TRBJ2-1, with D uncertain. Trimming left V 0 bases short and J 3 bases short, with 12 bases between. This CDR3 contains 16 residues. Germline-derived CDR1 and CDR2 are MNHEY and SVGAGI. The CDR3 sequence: CASSYSLQNFYNEQFF. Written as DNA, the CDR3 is TGTGCCAGCAGTTACTCCCTACAGAATTTCTACAATGAGCAGTTCTTC.

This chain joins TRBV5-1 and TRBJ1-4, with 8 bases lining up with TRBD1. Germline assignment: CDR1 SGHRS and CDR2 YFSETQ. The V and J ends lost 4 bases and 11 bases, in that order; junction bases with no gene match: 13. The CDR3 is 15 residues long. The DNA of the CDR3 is TGCGCCAGCAGCACGGACAGGGCAAATGGGGGCAAACTGTTTTTT. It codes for CASSTDRANGGKLFF.

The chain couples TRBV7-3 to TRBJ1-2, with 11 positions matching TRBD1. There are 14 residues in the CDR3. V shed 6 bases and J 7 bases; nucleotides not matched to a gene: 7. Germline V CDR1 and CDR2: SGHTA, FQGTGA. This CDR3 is CASSPGQGASGYTF. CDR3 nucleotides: TGTGCCAGCAGTCCCGGACAGGGGGCTAGTGGCTACACCTTC.

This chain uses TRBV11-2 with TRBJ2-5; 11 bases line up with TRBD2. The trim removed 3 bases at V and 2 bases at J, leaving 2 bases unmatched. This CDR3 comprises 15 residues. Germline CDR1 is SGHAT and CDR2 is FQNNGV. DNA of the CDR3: TGTGCCAGCAGCTTGGGGACTAGCGGACAAGAGACCCAGTACTTC. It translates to CASSLGTSGQETQYF.

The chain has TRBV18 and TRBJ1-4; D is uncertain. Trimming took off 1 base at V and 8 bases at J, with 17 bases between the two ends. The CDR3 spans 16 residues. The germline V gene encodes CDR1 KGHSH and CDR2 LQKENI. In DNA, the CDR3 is TGTGCCAGCTCACCACGTAGCGGGGAAGGAGGGGAAAAACTGTTTTTT. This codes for CASSPRSGEGGEKLFF.